This T cell receptor (beta chain) stems from a study of vaccination effects on CD4 cells after COVID-19. In the ViraFEST assay, antigen-specific CD4+ clonotypes were identified by expansion after peptide-pool stimulation. Cells that had been cultured for 9 to 10 days were the source of isolated CD4+ T cells. Each person got two doses of an mRNA SARS-CoV-2 vaccine, BNT162b2 or mRNA-1273. Cultures had half their medium replaced with IL-2 medium on days 3 and 7. The assay was immunoSEQ multiplex PCR, and TCRdb's table has in-frame clones only and misses some. The sample records around 81,000 clones, over 70% being singletons. This clone has a handful of counts. Its antigen remains unidentified. The sample in question was CD4+ T cells from PBMCs cultured with HCoV-OC43 spike peptides, obtained after COVID-19 vaccination. Subset given: HCoV-OC43 spike overlapping peptide pool stimulation. This sequence originates from a human donor who received a COVID-19 vaccine.

CDR3 DNA: TGTGCCAGCAGTTTATCCCTCACCGGGGAGCTGTTTTTT. Protein sequence: CASSLSLTGELFF. The chain carries TRBV12-3 or TRBV12-4 and TRBJ2-2; no definite D call. V was trimmed by 2 bases and J by 4 bases, leaving 5 bases between them. The CDR3 sequence is 13 residues long.